This T cell receptor (beta chain) was sequenced during a study of cytomegalovirus exposure and HLA in healthy donors. Of note for this clone: Its matching antigen is unknown.

Points from the study as a whole: For most TCR beta V segments, an earlier analysis put the productive rate at about 87% or about 30% of the time. A later analysis linked a missense variant in DCLRE1C to the trimming of TCR beta V and J genes. As was reported, the classifier diagnosed cytomegalovirus status with high specificity and sensitivity.

This CDR3 region has 15 residues. J gave up 7 bases and V 5 bases, and 10 bases lay outside the gene matches. Germline lookup yields CDR1 MDHEN and CDR2 SYDVKM. Researchers ran the PCR with 60 Vbeta and 13 Jbeta primers. Method: immunoSEQ multiplex PCR; TCRdb's copy keeps in-frame clones and lacks some. The table shows 150,000 to 200,000 clones, with around 80% occurring only once. The sequence was obtained from a girl between 10 and 17 years old in good health and CMV-seropositive. The sequencing input was PBMCs. The V call is TRBV28, the J call TRBJ1-5; 8 bases map to TRBD1. DNA of the CDR3: TGTGCCAGCAGTAAAGACAGGGGTGGAGGACAGCCCCAGCATTTT. Amino acid sequence: CASSKDRGGGQPQHF.